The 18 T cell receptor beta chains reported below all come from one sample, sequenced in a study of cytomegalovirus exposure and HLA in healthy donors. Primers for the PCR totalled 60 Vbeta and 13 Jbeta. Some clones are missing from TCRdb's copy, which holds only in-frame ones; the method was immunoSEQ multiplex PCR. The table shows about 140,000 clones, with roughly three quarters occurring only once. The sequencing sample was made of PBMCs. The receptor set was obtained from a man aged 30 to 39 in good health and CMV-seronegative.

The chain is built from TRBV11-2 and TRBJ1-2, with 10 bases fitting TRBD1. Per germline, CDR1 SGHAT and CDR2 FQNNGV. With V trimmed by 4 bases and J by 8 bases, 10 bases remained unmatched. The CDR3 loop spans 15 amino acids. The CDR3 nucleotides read TGTGCCAGCAGCTCCATCCGACAGGGGGCGGAAGGCTACACCTTC. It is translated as CASSSIRQGAEGYTF.

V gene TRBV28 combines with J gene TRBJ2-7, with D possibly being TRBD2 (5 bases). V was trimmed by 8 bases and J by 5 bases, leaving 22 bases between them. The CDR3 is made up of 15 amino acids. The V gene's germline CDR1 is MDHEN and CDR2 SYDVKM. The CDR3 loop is CASPPHWGVRNEQYF. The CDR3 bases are TGTGCCAGCCCCCCCCACTGGGGAGTTAGAAACGAGCAGTACTTC.

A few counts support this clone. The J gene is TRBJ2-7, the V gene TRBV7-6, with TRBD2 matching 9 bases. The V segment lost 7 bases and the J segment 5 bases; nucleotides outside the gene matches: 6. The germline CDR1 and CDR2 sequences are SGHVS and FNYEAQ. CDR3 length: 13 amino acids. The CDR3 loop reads CASNTGTSNEQYF. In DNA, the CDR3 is TGTGCCAGCAACACCGGGACTAGCAACGAGCAGTACTTC.

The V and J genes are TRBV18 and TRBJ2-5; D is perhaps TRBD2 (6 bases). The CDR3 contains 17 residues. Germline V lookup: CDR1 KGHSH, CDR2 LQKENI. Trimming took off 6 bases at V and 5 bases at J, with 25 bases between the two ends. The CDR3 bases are TGTGCCAGCTCCCGAGGGCTTGCGGGAACCCCCAGGGAGACCCAGTACTTC. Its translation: CASSRGLAGTPRETQYF.

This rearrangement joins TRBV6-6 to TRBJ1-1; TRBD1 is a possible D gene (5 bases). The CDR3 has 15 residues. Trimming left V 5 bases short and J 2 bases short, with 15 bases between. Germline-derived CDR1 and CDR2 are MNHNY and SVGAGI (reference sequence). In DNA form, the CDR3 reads TGTGCCAGCAGTCCCTTGACAGAAATTAACACTGAAGCTTTCTTT. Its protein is CASSPLTEINTEAFF.

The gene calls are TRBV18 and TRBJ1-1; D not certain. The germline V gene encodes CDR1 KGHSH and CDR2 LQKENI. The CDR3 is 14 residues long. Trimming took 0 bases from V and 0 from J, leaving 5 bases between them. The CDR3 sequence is CASSPPRLNTEAFF. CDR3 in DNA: TGTGCCAGCTCACCACCGAGGTTGAACACTGAAGCTTTCTTT. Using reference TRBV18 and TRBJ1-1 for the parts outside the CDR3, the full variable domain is NAGVMQNPRHLVRRRGQEARLRCSPMKGHSHVYWYRQLPEEGLKFMVYLQKENIIDESGMPKERFSAEFPKEGPSILRIQQVVRGDSAAYFCASSPPRLNTEAFFGQGTRLTVV.

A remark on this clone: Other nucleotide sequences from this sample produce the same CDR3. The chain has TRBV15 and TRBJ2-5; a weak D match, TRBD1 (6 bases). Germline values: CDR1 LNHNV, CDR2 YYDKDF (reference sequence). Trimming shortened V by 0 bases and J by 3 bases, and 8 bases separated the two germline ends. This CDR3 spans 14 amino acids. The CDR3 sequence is CATSRDRGEETQYF. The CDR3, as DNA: TGTGCCACCAGCAGAGACAGGGGTGAAGAGACCCAGTACTTC. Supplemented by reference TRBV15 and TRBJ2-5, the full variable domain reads DAMVIQNPRYQVTQFGKPVTLSCSQTLNHNVMYWYQQKSSQAPKLLFHYYDKDFNNEADTPDNFQSRRPNTSFCFLDIRSPGLGDTAMYLCATSRDRGEETQYFGPGTRLLVL.

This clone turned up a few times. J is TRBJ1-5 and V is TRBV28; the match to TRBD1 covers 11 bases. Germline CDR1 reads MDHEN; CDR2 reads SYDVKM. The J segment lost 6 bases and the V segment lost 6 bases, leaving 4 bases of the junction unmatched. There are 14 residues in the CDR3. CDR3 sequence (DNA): TGTGCCAGCAGCCAGGGACAGGGGGTTCAGCCCCAGCATTTT. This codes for CASSQGQGVQPQHF.

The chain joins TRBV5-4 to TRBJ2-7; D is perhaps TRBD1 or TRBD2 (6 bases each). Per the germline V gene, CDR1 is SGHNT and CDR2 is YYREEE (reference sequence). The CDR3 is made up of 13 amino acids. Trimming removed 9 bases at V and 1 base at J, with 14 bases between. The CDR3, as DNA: TGTGCCACCAGGGGAGGCGGGTCCTACGAGCAGTACTTC. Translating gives CATRGGGSYEQYF.

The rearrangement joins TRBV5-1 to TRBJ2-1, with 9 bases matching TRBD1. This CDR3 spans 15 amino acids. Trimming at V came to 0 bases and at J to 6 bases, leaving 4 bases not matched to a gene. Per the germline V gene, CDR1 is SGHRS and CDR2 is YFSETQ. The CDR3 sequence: CASSLARQGVNEQFF. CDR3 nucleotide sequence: TGCGCCAGCAGCTTGGCGAGACAGGGGGTCAATGAGCAGTTCTTC. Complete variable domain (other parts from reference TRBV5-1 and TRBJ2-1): KAGVTQTPRYLIKTRGQQVTLSCSPISGHRSVSWYQQTPGQGLQFLFEYFSETQRNKGNFPGRFSGRQFSNSRSEMNVSTLELGDSALYLCASSLARQGVNEQFFGPGTRLTVL.

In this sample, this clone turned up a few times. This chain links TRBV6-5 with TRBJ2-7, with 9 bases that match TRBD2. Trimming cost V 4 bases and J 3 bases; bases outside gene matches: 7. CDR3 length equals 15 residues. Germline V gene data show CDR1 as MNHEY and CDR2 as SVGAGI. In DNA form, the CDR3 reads TGTGCCAGCAGTTCCCCGGGACTAGCAGTCTACGAGCAGTACTTC. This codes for CASSSPGLAVYEQYF.

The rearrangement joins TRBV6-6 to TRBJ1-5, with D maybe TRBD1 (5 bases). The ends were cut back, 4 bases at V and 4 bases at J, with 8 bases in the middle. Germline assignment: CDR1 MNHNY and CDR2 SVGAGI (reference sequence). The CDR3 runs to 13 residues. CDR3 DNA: TGTGCCAGCAGTTTACAGGAAAATCAGCCCCAGCATTTT. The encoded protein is CASSLQENQPQHF.

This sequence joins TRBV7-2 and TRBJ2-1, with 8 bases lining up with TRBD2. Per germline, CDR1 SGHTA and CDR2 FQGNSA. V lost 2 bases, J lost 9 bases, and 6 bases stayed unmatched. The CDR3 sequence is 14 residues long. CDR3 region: CASSLMREAIEQFF. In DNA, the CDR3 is TGTGCCAGCAGCTTAATGCGGGAGGCTATTGAGCAGTTCTTC.

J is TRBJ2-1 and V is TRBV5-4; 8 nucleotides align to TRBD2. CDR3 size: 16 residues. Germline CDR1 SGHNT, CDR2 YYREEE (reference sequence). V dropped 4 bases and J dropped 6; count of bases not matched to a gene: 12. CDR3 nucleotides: TGTGCCAGCAGCGGCCCTAGGCGGGAGGCCTCCAATGAGCAGTTCTTC. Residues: CASSGPRREASNEQFF.

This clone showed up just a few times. Here the CDR3 DNA reads TGTGCCTGGAGTGTCTCGGGCGGAGCTGTATGGGGTTATACGGGAGGTTACGAGCAGTACTTC. As protein: CAWSVSGGAVWGYTGGYEQYF. The chain links TRBV30 to TRBJ2-7, with 7 bases lining up with TRBD2. Germline values: CDR1 GTSNPN, CDR2 SVGIG (reference sequence). The CDR3 covers 21 residues. Trimming removed 0 bases from V and 4 bases from J; junction bases left unmatched: 27. The variable domain in full, completed from reference TRBV30 and TRBJ2-7, reads SQTIHQWPATLVQPVGSPLSLECTVEGTSNPNLYWYRQAAGRGLQLLFYSVGIGQISSEVPQNLSASRPQDRQFILSSKKLLLSDSGFYLCAWSVSGGAVWGYTGGYEQYFGPGTRLTVT.

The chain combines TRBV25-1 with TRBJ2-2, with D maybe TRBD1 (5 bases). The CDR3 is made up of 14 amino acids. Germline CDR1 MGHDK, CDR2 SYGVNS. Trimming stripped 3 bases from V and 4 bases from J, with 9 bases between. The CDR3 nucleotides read TGTGCCAGCAGTGAGGCAGGGATCACCGGGGAGCTGTTTTTT. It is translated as CASSEAGITGELFF.

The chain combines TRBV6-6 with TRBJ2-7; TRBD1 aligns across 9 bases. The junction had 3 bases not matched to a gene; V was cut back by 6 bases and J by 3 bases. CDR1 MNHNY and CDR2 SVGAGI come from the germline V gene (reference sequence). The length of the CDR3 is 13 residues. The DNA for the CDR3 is TGTGCCAGCAGCTGGGGACAGGGCTACGAGCAGTACTTC. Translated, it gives CASSWGQGYEQYF.

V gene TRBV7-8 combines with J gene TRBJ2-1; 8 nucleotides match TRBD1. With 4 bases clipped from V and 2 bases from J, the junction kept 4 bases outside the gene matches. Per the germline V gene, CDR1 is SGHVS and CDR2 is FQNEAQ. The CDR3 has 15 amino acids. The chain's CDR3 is CASSSTGDPYNEQFF. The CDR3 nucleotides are TGTGCCAGCAGCTCGACAGGGGACCCCTACAATGAGCAGTTCTTC.